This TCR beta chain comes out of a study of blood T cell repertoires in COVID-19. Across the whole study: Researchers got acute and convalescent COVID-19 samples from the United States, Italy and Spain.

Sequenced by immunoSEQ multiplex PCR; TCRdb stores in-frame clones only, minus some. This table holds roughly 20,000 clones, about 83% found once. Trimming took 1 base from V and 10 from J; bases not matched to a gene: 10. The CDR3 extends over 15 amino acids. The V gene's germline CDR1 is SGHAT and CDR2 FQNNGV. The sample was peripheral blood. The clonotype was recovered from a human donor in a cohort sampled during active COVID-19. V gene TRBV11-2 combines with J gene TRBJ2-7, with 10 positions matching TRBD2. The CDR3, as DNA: TGTGCCAGCAGCTTAGGTTGGGCTAGCGGGGGAACTCAGTACTTC. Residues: CASSLGWASGGTQYF. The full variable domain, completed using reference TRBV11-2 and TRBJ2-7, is EAGVAQSPRYKIIEKRQSVAFWCNPISGHATLYWYQQILGQGPKLLIQFQNNGVVDDSQLPKDRFSAERLKGVDSTLKIQPAKLEDSAVYLCASSLGWASGGTQYFGPGTRLTVT.